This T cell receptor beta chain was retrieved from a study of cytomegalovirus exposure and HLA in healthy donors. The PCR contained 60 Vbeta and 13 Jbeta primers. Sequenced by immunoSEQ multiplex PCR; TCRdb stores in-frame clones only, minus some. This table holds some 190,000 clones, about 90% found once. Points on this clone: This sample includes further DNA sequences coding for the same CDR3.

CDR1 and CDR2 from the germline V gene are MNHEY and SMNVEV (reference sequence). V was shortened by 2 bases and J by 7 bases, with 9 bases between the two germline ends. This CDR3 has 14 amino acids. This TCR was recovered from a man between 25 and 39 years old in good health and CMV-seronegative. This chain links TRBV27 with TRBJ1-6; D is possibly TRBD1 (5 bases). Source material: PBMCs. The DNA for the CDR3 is TGTGCCAGCAGTTTAGGCGGGGCCAATTCACCCCTCCACTTT. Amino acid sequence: CASSLGGANSPLHF.